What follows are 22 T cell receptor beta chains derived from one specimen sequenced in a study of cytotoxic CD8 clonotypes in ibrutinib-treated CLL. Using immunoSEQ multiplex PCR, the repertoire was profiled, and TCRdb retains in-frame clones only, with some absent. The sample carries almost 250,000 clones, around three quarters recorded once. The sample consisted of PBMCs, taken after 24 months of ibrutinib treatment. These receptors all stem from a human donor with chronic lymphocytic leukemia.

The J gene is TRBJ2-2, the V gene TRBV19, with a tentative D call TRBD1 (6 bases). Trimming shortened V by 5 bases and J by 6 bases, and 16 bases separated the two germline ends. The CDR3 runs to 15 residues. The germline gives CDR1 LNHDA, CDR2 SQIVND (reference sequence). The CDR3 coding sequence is TGTGCCAGTAGTTATGCAGGGGAGATGGCCGGGGAGCTGTTTTTT. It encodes CASSYAGEMAGELFF. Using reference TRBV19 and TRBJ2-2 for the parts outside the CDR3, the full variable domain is DGGITQSPKYLFRKEGQNVTLSCEQNLNHDAMYWYRQDPGQGLRLIYYSQIVNDFQKGDIAEGYSVSREKKESFPLTVTSAQKNPTAFYLCASSYAGEMAGELFFGEGSRLTVL.

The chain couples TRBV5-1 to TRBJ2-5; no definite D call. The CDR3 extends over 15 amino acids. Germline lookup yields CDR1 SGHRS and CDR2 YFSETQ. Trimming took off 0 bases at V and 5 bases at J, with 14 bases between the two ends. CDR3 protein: CASSLEGLQGETQYF. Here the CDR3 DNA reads TGCGCCAGCAGCTTGGAGGGCCTTCAAGGGGAGACCCAGTACTTC.

The CDR3 sequence is CASSVVSSNTGELFF. The CDR3 DNA follows: TGTGCCAGCAGCGTAGTTAGCTCGAACACCGGGGAGCTGTTTTTT. The chain recombines TRBV9 with TRBJ2-2; D gene unclear. V was cut by 0 bases and J by 0 bases, with 6 bases left in between. The CDR3 contains 15 residues. CDR1 is SGDLS, CDR2 YYNGEE, per germline.

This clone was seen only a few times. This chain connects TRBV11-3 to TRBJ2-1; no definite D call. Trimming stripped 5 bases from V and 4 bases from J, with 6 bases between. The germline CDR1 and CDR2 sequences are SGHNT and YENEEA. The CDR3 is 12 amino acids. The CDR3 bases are TGTGCCAGCAGCAACCGGTACAATGAGCAGTTCTTC. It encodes CASSNRYNEQFF.

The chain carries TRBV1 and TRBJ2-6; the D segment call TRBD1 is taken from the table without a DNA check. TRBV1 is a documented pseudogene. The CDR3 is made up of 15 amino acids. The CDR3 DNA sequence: TGCACCAGCAGCCAAGGGCCCTCTGGGGCCAACGTCCTGACTTTC. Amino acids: CTSSQGPSGANVLTF.

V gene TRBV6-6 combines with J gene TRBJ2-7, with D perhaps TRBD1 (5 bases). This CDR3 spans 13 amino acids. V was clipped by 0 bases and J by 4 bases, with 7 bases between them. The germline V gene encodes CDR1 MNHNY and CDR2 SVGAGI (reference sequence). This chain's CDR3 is CASSYSNRYEQYF. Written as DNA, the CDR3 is TGTGCCAGCAGTTACTCGAACAGGTACGAGCAGTACTTC.

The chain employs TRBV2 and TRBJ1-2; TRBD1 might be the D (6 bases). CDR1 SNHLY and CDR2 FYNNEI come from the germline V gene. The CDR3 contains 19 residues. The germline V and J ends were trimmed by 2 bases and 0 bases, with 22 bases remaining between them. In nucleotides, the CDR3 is TGTGCCAGCAGTGAAATCCTTGGCGGGGGGCCGATAGCTAACTATGGCTACACCTTC. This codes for CASSEILGGGPIANYGYTF.

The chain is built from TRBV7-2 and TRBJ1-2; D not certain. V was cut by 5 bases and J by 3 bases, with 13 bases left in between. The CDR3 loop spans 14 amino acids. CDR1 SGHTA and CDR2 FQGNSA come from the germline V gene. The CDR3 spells CASSPRQAHYGYTF. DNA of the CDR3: TGTGCCAGCAGCCCGCGGCAGGCCCACTATGGCTACACCTTC.

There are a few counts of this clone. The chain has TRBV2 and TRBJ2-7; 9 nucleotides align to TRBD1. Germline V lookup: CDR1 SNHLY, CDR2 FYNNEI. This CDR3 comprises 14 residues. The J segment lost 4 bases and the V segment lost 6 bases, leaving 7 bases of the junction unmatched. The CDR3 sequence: CASRIRDRDYEQYF. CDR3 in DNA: TGTGCCAGCAGAATCCGGGACAGGGATTACGAGCAGTACTTC.

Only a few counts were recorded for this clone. The CDR3 spells CASSSWNTEAFF. Here the CDR3 DNA reads TGTGCCAGCAGCTCGTGGAACACTGAAGCTTTCTTT. The chain links TRBV28 to TRBJ1-1; D gene uncertain. In germline, CDR1 is MDHEN, CDR2 SYDVKM. This CDR3 region has 12 residues. V lost 6 bases and J 1 base, leaving 6 bases between the germline ends.

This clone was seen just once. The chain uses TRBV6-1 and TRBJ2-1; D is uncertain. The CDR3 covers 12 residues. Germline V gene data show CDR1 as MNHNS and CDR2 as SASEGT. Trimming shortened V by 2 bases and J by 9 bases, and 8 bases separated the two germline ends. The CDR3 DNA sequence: TGTGCCAGCAGTGAAAAAGGGTCTGAGCAGTTCTTC. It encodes CASSEKGSEQFF.

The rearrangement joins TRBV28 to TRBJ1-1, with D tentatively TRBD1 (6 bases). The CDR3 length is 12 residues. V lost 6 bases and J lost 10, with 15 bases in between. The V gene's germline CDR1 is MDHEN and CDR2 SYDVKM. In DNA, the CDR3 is TGTGCCAGCAGAAACGTAGGGGGGGGAGCTTTCTTT. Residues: CASRNVGGGAFF.

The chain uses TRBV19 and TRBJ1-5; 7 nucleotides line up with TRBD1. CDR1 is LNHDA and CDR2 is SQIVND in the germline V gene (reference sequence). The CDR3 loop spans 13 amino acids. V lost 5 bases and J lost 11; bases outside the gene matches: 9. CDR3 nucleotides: TGTGCCAGTAGTGCCCCGACAGGGTGGACCCAGCATTTT. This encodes CASSAPTGWTQHF.

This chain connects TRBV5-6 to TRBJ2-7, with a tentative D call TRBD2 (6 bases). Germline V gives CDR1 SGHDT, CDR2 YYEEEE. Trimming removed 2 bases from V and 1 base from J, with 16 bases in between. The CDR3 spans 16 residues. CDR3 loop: CASSFRSGGKSYEQYF. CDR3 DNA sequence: TGTGCCAGCAGCTTCAGGTCTGGCGGGAAATCCTACGAGCAGTACTTC.

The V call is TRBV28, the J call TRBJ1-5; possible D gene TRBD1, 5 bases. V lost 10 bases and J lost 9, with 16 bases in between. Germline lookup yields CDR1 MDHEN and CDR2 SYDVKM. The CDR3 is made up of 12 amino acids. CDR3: CATRQFPRPQHF. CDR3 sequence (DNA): TGTGCCACCAGACAGTTTCCCAGGCCCCAGCATTTT. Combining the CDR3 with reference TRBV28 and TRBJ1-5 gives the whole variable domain DVKVTQSSRYLVKRTGEKVFLECVQDMDHENMFWYRQDPGLGLRLIYFSYDVKMKEKGDIPEGYSVSREKKERFSLILESASTNQTSMYLCATRQFPRPQHFGDGTRLSIL.

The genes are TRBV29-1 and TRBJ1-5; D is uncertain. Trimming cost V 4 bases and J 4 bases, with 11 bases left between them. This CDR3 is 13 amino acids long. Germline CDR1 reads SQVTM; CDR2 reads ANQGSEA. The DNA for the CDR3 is TGCAGCGTTGTCAACTCGGGGAATCAGCCCCAGCATTTT. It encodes CSVVNSGNQPQHF. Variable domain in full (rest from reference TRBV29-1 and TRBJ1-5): SAVISQKPSRDICQRGTSLTIQCQVDSQVTMMFWYRQQPGQSLTLIATANQGSEATYESGFVIDKFPISRPNLTFSTLTVSNMSPEDSSIYLCSVVNSGNQPQHFGDGTRLSIL.

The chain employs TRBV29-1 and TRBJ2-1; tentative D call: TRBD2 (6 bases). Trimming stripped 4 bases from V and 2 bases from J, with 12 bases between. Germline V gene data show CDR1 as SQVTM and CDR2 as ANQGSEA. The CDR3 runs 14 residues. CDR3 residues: CSVAWAGPYNEQFF. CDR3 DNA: TGCAGCGTTGCTTGGGCGGGGCCCTACAATGAGCAGTTCTTC.

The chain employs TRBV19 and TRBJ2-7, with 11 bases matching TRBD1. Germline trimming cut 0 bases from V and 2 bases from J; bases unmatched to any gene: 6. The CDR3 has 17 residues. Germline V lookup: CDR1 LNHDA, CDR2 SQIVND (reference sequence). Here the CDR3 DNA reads TGTGCCAGTAGTATAGATCCTCCGGGACAGGGGGCCTACGAGCAGTACTTC. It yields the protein CASSIDPPGQGAYEQYF.

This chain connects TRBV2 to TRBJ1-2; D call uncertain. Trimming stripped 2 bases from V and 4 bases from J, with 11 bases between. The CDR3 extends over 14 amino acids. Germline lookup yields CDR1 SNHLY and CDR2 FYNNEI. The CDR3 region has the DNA TGTGCCAGCAGTGAATCCCCCCGCAGCTATGGCTACACCTTC. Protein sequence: CASSESPRSYGYTF.

CDR3 DNA sequence: TGTGCCAGCAGGTCCGCTTGGGGGCAAGGCTATGGCTACACCTTC. It translates to CASRSAWGQGYGYTF. The V gene is TRBV28, the J gene TRBJ1-2; tentatively, D is TRBD1 (6 bases). The germline V gene has CDR1 MDHEN and CDR2 SYDVKM. This CDR3 is built from 15 residues. Deletions cut 6 bases from V and 4 bases from J, with 18 bases between.

The CDR3, as DNA: TGTGCCAGCAGCCCGACTGGAGATACGCAGTATTTT. It encodes CASSPTGDTQYF. V gene TRBV11-2 combines with J gene TRBJ2-3; unclear D gene. CDR3 length: 12 amino acids. V gave up 5 bases and J gave up 5 bases, with 8 bases separating them. Germline CDR1 reads SGHAT; CDR2 reads FQNNGV.

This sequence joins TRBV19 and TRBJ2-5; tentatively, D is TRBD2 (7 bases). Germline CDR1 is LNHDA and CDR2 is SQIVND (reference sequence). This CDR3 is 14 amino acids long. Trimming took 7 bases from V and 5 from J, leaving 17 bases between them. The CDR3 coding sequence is TGTGCCAGTACCGGGGGGCAGGGACGGGAGACCCAGTACTTC. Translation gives CASTGGQGRETQYF.